What follows describes a single T cell receptor beta chain. What it binds is unknown. From germline, CDR1 is SGHNT and CDR2 YENEEA. The CDR3 spans 13 residues. V was shortened by 3 bases and J by 6 bases, with 12 bases between the two germline ends. This entry comes from a study of cytomegalovirus exposure and HLA in healthy donors. Study-wide results and limits: Presence/absence analyses supposed approximately even sequencing depth among donors. Accurate prediction of most subjects' HLA-A and HLA-B alleles from TCR beta sequences was reported.

PCR involved 60 Vbeta and 13 Jbeta primers. Using immunoSEQ multiplex PCR, the repertoire was profiled, and TCRdb retains in-frame clones only, with some absent. The table has over 95,000 clones, 77% seen once. This clonotype originated in a man aged 40-50 years in good health and CMV-seropositive. V gene TRBV11-3 combines with J gene TRBJ2-7; TRBD1 is a possible D gene (5 bases). The sample was PBMCs. The CDR3 reads CASSFVRETEQYF. In DNA, the CDR3 is TGTGCCAGCAGCTTCGTCAGGGAAACCGAGCAGTACTTC. The full variable domain, in which reference TRBV11-3 and TRBJ2-7 provide the parts outside the CDR3, is EAGVVQSPRYKIIEKKQPVAFWCNPISGHNTLYWYLQNLGQGPELLIRYENEEAVDDSQLPKDRFSAERLKGVDSTLKIQPAELGDSAVYLCASSFVRETEQYFGPGTRLTVT.